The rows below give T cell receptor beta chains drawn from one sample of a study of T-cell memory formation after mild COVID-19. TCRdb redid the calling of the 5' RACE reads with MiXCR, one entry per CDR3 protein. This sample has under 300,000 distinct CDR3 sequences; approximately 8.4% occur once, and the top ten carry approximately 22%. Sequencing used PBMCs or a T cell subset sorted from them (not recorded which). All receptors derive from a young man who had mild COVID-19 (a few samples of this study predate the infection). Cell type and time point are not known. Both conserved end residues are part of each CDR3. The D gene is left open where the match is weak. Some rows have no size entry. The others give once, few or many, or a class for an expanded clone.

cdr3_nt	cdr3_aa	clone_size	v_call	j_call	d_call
TGTGCCAGCAGCCACGGGACGGGTAGCAATCAGCCCCAGCATTTT	CASSHGTGSNQPQHF	-	TRBV12-3/TRBV12-4	TRBJ1-5	-
TGTGCCAGCAGCAGGTCGGGTCCGAACACTGAAGCTTTCTTT	CASSRSGPNTEAFF	few	TRBV7-9	TRBJ1-1	-
TGTGCCACCCAAAGCGGGGAAGGACAGCCCCAGCATTTT	CATQSGEGQPQHF	few	TRBV10-3	TRBJ1-5	-
TGTGCCAGCAGCTTAGATGCCTTGCTAGCCCGGAGCCATGAGCAGTTCTTC	CASSLDALLARSHEQFF	-	TRBV11-2	TRBJ2-1	-
TGTGCCAGCAGTTCTAGACAGAATGTCATCGATCAGCCCCAGCATTTT	CASSSRQNVIDQPQHF	few	TRBV28	TRBJ1-5	-
TGTGCCACCAGCAGAGAAATAGGGGGCACAGATACGCAGTATTTT	CATSREIGGTDTQYF	many	TRBV15	TRBJ2-3	-
TGTGCCAGCAGCTCCCAAGTGCGGGGGGACGTCTTGAATGAGCAGTTCTTC	CASSSQVRGDVLNEQFF	few	TRBV9	TRBJ2-1	TRBD2
TGTGCCAGCAACTCTCAGGGGAAACCTCGCGAGCAGTACTTC	CASNSQGKPREQYF	-	TRBV11-3	TRBJ2-7	-
TGTGCCAGCAAGGCGGGGCGCCAGCAAGAGACCCAGTACTTC	CASKAGRQQETQYF	few	TRBV7-2	TRBJ2-5	-
TGCAGTGGCTCCGGGACAGATAACACCGGGGAGCTGTTTTTT	CSGSGTDNTGELFF	-	TRBV20-1	TRBJ2-2	TRBD1
TGCAGTGCTAGACCCTTAGCGGGGGGGCCAAGCACAGATACGCAGTATTTT	CSARPLAGGPSTDTQYF	few	TRBV20-1	TRBJ2-3	TRBD2
TGTGCCAGCAGCTTTCTAGCGGGGGCGCGCACAGATACGCAGTATTTT	CASSFLAGARTDTQYF	-	TRBV11-2	TRBJ2-3	TRBD2
TGTGCCAGCATGGGGGGGACTACTCTCACAGATACGCAGTATTTT	CASMGGTTLTDTQYF	many	TRBV7-9	TRBJ2-3	TRBD2
TGTGCCAGCAGCCTAAGGGCGGCGGACGAGCAGTACTTC	CASSLRAADEQYF	-	TRBV11-2	TRBJ2-7	-
TGCAGTGCTAGAGATGCCATCTCGAAAGAGACCCAGTACTTC	CSARDAISKETQYF	many	TRBV20-1	TRBJ2-5	-
TGCGCCAGCAGCACGACGACAGGGACGGGTGAAAAACTGTTTTTT	CASSTTTGTGEKLFF	few	TRBV5-1	TRBJ1-4	TRBD1
TGTGCCAGCAGCTTAGTGGGGGCAACTAATGAAAAACTGTTTTTT	CASSLVGATNEKLFF	few	TRBV12-3/TRBV12-4	TRBJ1-4	-